This T cell receptor beta chain originates from a study of control samples from healthy donors and cancer patients. Per germline, CDR1 MRHNA and CDR2 SNTAGT. V lost 4 bases and J lost 4, with 10 bases in between. This CDR3 spans 13 amino acids. Libraries were prepared by immunoSEQ multiplex PCR; TCRdb keeps only in-frame clonotypes and omits some of them. The sample contains approximately 120,000 clones, about nine tenths of which appear only once. Sequences were obtained from blood. This clonotype originated in a human donor in good health. The donor label of this sample is uncertain. The chain uses TRBV6-4 and TRBJ1-1, with no clear D. This CDR3 is CASSASRSTEAFF. CDR3 nucleotides: TGTGCCAGCAGTGCTTCGAGGAGCACTGAAGCTTTCTTT.